The sequence of this T cell receptor beta chain was determined in a study of blood T cell repertoires in COVID-19. About the research overall: COVID-19 samples, acute and convalescent, were from the United States, Italy and Spain. PBMCs, B-cell-depleted T cells, or T cells provided the cDNA or gDNA that made up the material.

Profiled with immunoSEQ multiplex PCR; TCRdb holds only in-frame clones, not every one. The table lists around 270,000 clones, 75% to 90% of them singletons, with 3% to 3.5% in the top ten. The CDR3 has 14 amino acids. CDR1 and CDR2 from the germline V gene are LNHDA and SQIVND (reference sequence). V lost 4 bases and J lost 2; bases outside the gene matches: 1. Participant-reported clinical history was the basis for cohort assignment. Each exposed participant met a COVID-19 case in the 2 weeks preceding study entry. Sequenced sample: PBMCs or T cells enriched from blood (not recorded which). This sequence joins TRBV19 and TRBJ2-1; 8 nucleotides agree with TRBD2. The TCR sequence derives from a woman between 40 and 55 years old who had been exposed to COVID-19. CDR3 coding DNA: TGTGCCAGTAGTAGCGGGAGGCCCTACAATGAGCAGTTCTTC. The encoded protein is CASSSGRPYNEQFF.